Following are 29 T cell receptor beta chains from one sample sequenced in a study of T cells in Graves' hyperthyroidism and ophthalmopathy. RNA transcripts gave rise to amplified TCR beta CDR3 regions. First-round RT-PCR targeting the TCR CDR3 was performed with the HTBI primer set. One entry per CDR3 protein results from TCRdb running MiXCR on the multiplex PCR reads. This repertoire shows about 740,000 distinct CDR3 sequences, around 13% found once; its top ten account for around 9.6%. Input material: blood. The receptor source for this set is a woman between 18 and 29 years old with Graves' hyperthyroidism.

Ten or more counts support this clonotype. The CDR3: CASSPGLAGLDEQFF. In DNA, the CDR3 is TGTGCCAGCTCACCGGGACTAGCGGGTCTCGATGAGCAGTTCTTC. The chain couples TRBV18 to TRBJ2-1; 12 bases are a match to TRBD2. CDR3 length equals 15 residues. Germline V gives CDR1 KGHSH, CDR2 LQKENI. With 3 bases clipped from V and 8 bases from J, the junction kept 5 bases outside the gene matches. The full variable domain, rest sourced from reference TRBV18 and TRBJ2-1, is NAGVMQNPRHLVRRRGQEARLRCSPMKGHSHVYWYRQLPEEGLKFMVYLQKENIIDESGMPKERFSAEFPKEGPSILRIQQVVRGDSAAYFCASSPGLAGLDEQFFGPGTRLTVL.

This clonotype was recorded many times. V and J are TRBV13 and TRBJ2-1; 9 bases align to TRBD2. Germline CDR1 is PRHDT and CDR2 is FYEKMQ (reference sequence). The CDR3 has 16 amino acids. V lost 0 bases to trimming and J lost 8 bases; unmatched junction nucleotides: 8. CDR3 loop: CASSLGRLAGLDEQFF. Written as DNA, the CDR3 is TGTGCCAGCAGCTTAGGCCGGCTAGCGGGACTGGATGAGCAGTTCTTC.

In this sample, this clonotype turned up a few times. The chain couples TRBV13 to TRBJ2-5, with D uncertain. Per the germline V gene, CDR1 is PRHDT and CDR2 is FYEKMQ (reference sequence). The CDR3 spans 15 residues. The V gene lost 5 bases and the J gene lost 4 bases, with 17 bases spanning the gap. The CDR3 sequence is CASSGFKSQRETQYF. The CDR3 coding sequence is TGTGCCAGCAGCGGCTTTAAGAGCCAGCGAGAGACCCAGTACTTC.

V and J are TRBV19 and TRBJ2-4, with TRBD1 matching over 8 bases. V was clipped by 3 bases and J by 1 base; unmatched bases: 5. The CDR3 totals 16 residues. Germline CDR1 reads LNHDA; CDR2 reads SQIVND (reference sequence). The chain's CDR3 is CASSMARDRAKNIQYF. The CDR3 coding sequence is TGTGCCAGTAGTATGGCCCGGGACAGGGCCAAAAACATTCAGTACTTC.

The chain uses TRBV30 and TRBJ1-2; 8 bases match TRBD1. This CDR3 contains 12 residues. The ends lost 5 bases at V and 5 bases at J; junction bases unmatched: 4. Germline lookup yields CDR1 GTSNPN and CDR2 SVGIG (reference sequence). The CDR3, as DNA: TGTGCCTGGGGGGACAGGTTGTATGGCTACACCTTC. Encoded protein: CAWGDRLYGYTF. The whole variable domain, remainder taken from reference TRBV30 and TRBJ1-2, is SQTIHQWPATLVQPVGSPLSLECTVEGTSNPNLYWYRQAAGRGLQLLFYSVGIGQISSEVPQNLSASRPQDRQFILSSKKLLLSDSGFYLCAWGDRLYGYTFGSGTRLTVV.

This clonotype was seen at least ten times. The V gene is TRBV7-2, the J gene TRBJ2-1; no firm D call. The CDR3 runs 15 residues. V was cut by 1 base and J by 2 bases, with 9 bases left in between. The germline V gene encodes CDR1 SGHTA and CDR2 FQGNSA. CDR3 amino acids: CASSLGTLTYNEQFF. The DNA for the CDR3 is TGTGCCAGCAGCTTAGGCACGCTGACCTACAATGAGCAGTTCTTC.

Details on this clonotype: This may be a read error: a much more frequent sequence differs by one nucleotide. The chain carries TRBV20-1 and TRBJ2-7, with TRBD1 identical over 7 bases. The J call could be wrong; TRBJ2-1 is a better fit for the DNA end. Germline V gives CDR1 DFQATT, CDR2 SNEGSKA (reference sequence). This CDR3 comprises 14 residues. The CDR3 loop reads CSAPNPGQYYEQFF. The CDR3 DNA is TGCAGCGCCCCCAATCCGGGACAGTACTACGAGCAGTTCTTC.

The J gene is TRBJ2-2, the V gene TRBV20-1, with TRBD2 identical over 8 bases. Germline loops: CDR1 DFQATT, CDR2 SNEGSKA (reference sequence). The CDR3 runs to 16 residues. V lost 3 bases, J lost 1 base, and 7 bases stayed unmatched. This chain's CDR3 is CSARLAAGVNTGELFF. CDR3 nucleotides: TGCAGTGCTAGGCTCGCAGCGGGGGTGAACACCGGGGAGCTGTTTTTT.

This clonotype has ten or more counts. The rearrangement joins TRBV7-3 to TRBJ2-1; TRBD1 aligns across 9 bases. V gave up 1 base and J gave up 8 bases; unmatched junction bases: 6. From germline, CDR1 is SGHTA and CDR2 FQGTGA. The CDR3 length is 15 residues. CDR3 sequence (DNA): TGTGCCAGCAGCTTAAAGACAGGGGGGATCGATGAGCAGTTCTTC. Protein sequence: CASSLKTGGIDEQFF.

This sequence joins TRBV20-1 and TRBJ2-1; 10 bases line up with TRBD2. With 1 base clipped from V and 5 bases from J, the junction kept 17 bases outside the gene matches. CDR3 length: 19 amino acids. Per the germline V gene, CDR1 is DFQATT and CDR2 is SNEGSKA (reference sequence). The CDR3 spells CSARAPSGSGGRFNNEQFF. CDR3 in DNA: TGCAGTGCTAGAGCTCCTAGCGGGAGCGGGGGGAGGTTTAACAATGAGCAGTTCTTC.

This clonotype has a count of ten or more. The rearrangement joins TRBV20-1 to TRBJ2-1; 7 bases align to TRBD2. Germline CDR1 and CDR2: DFQATT and SNEGSKA (reference sequence). This CDR3 comprises 16 residues. The V segment lost 0 bases and the J segment 10 bases; nucleotides outside the gene matches: 15. The CDR3 is CSARDSTQPPGGEQFF. The CDR3 DNA sequence: TGCAGTGCTAGAGATTCGACGCAGCCCCCGGGAGGCGAGCAGTTCTTC.

The rearrangement uses TRBV5-1 and TRBJ2-2; D is possibly TRBD2 (5 bases). The CDR3 consists of 14 residues. Germline V gene sequence: CDR1 SGHRS, CDR2 YFSETQ. V shed 5 bases and J shed 0 bases, with 8 bases lying between them. The CDR3 protein is CASRRRANTGELFF. The CDR3 DNA follows: TGCGCCAGCAGGCGGCGGGCGAACACCGGGGAGCTGTTTTTT. Combining the CDR3 with reference TRBV5-1 and TRBJ2-2 gives the whole variable domain KAGVTQTPRYLIKTRGQQVTLSCSPISGHRSVSWYQQTPGQGLQFLFEYFSETQRNKGNFPGRFSGRQFSNSRSEMNVSTLELGDSALYLCASRRRANTGELFFGEGSRLTVL.

There are many counts of this clonotype. The chain uses TRBV27 and TRBJ2-7; 9 nucleotides line up with TRBD2. This CDR3 comprises 16 residues. Trimming cost V 1 base and J 4 bases; bases outside gene matches: 8. Looked up from germline, CDR1 is MNHEY and CDR2 is SMNVEV (reference sequence). In nucleotides, the CDR3 is TGTGCCAGCAGTTTATACAGCGGGAGGATATCATACGAGCAGTACTTC. Protein: CASSLYSGRISYEQYF.

The V and J genes are TRBV29-1 and TRBJ1-1; the D gene is possibly TRBD1 (5 bases). CDR1 SQVTM and CDR2 ANQGSEA come from the germline V gene. V was clipped by 0 bases and J by 6 bases, with 8 bases between them. The CDR3 covers 12 residues. DNA for the CDR3: TGCAGCGTTGAAGATGAGGGGCCTGAAGCTTTCTTT. Its translation: CSVEDEGPEAFF.

The V call is TRBV9, the J call TRBJ2-2; 11 positions match TRBD2. Trimming cost V 3 bases and J 0 bases; bases outside gene matches: 4. CDR1 and CDR2 from the germline V gene are SGDLS and YYNGEE. This CDR3 comprises 17 residues. CDR3 in DNA: TGTGCCAGCAGCGAGCCGGGACTAGCGGCGAACACCGGGGAGCTGTTTTTT. Translated, it gives CASSEPGLAANTGELFF.

The gene calls are TRBV3-1 and TRBJ2-7; possible D gene TRBD2, 5 bases. Trimming shortened V by 0 bases and J by 0 bases, and 9 bases separated the two germline ends. The V gene's germline CDR1 is LGHDT and CDR2 YNNKEL (reference sequence). The CDR3 spans 15 residues. As DNA, the CDR3 is TGTGCCAGCAGCCAAGAAGGAGGATACTCCTACGAGCAGTACTTC. It yields the protein CASSQEGGYSYEQYF.

This clonotype appeared many times. This chain links TRBV12-3 or TRBV12-4 with TRBJ2-1; a weak D match, TRBD2 (5 bases). CDR3 length: 13 amino acids. The V end was cut by 5 bases, the J end by 9 bases, with 14 bases between. DNA for the CDR3: TGTGCCAGCAGTCCTACTAGATTCGGTGAGCAGTTCTTC. Its translation is CASSPTRFGEQFF.

The rearrangement uses TRBV5-1 and TRBJ2-7; 8 bases fit TRBD2. Trimming took 5 bases from V and 0 from J; bases not matched to a gene: 13. This CDR3 has 17 residues. The germline V gene has CDR1 SGHRS and CDR2 YFSETQ. In DNA form, the CDR3 reads TGCGCCAGCAGGGAACCAACTAGCGGTATTAGCTCCTACGAGCAGTACTTC. It encodes CASREPTSGISSYEQYF.

On this clonotype: Possible read error: a much larger clone is one base away. In this CDR3 the conserved last residue, phenylalanine or tryptophan, is missing, so a read error is likely. This rearrangement joins TRBV6-1 to TRBJ2-5; TRBD2 is a possible D gene (5 bases). The CDR3 consists of 15 residues. Between the trimmed V and J ends, which lost 5 bases and 5 bases, there was a span of 18 bases. Germline CDR1 and CDR2: MNHNS and SASEGT. The CDR3 is CASSNSAPGKETQYY. The CDR3 DNA sequence: TGTGCCAGCAGTAACTCCGCTCCGGGGAAGGAGACCCAGTACTAC.

This clonotype was counted many times. V and J are TRBV27 and TRBJ2-5; maybe TRBD2 (5 bases). V was cut by 4 bases and J by 2 bases, with 8 bases left in between. The CDR3 consists of 13 residues. Germline values: CDR1 MNHEY, CDR2 SMNVEV (reference sequence). The CDR3 loop reads CASSSSGQETQYF. The CDR3 DNA follows: TGTGCCAGCAGTTCCTCGGGGCAAGAGACCCAGTACTTC.

This clonotype came up many times. The chain employs TRBV6-6 and TRBJ1-5; unclear D gene. CDR1 and CDR2 (germline): MNHNY, SVGAGI (reference sequence). V gave up 0 bases and J gave up 10 bases, with 16 bases separating them. The CDR3 is 15 residues long. The CDR3 DNA reads as TGTGCCAGCAGTTACTCCGACGGCCCTGGAAATCCCCAGCATTTT. Protein: CASSYSDGPGNPQHF.

This clonotype has at least ten counts. The chain recombines TRBV27 with TRBJ2-5, with no clear D. This CDR3 has 14 residues. Germline loops: CDR1 MNHEY, CDR2 SMNVEV (reference sequence). Trimming left V 5 bases short and J 5 bases short, with 15 bases between. CDR3 DNA: TGTGCCAGCAGTCCAAACGAAGGACGGGAGACCCAGTACTTC. Translating it yields CASSPNEGRETQYF.

This clonotype was counted at least ten times. This chain joins TRBV4-3 and TRBJ1-1; the match to TRBD1 covers 7 bases. V was pared by 6 bases and J by 1 base, with 5 bases of the junction left unmatched. Germline V gene lookup returns CDR1 LGHNA and CDR2 YSLEER. This CDR3 comprises 14 residues. CDR3 bases: TGCGCCAGCAGGAGACAGGGCCAGAACACTGAAGCTTTCTTT. Protein sequence: CASRRQGQNTEAFF.

This clonotype was detected only a few times. The chain recombines TRBV30 with TRBJ2-7, with TRBD1 matching over 7 bases. In germline, CDR1 is GTSNPN, CDR2 SVGIG (reference sequence). The CDR3 is 13 amino acids. The V gene end was trimmed by 7 bases and the J gene end by 0 bases; junction bases not matched to a gene: 6. CDR3 DNA sequence: TGTGCCTCCAAACGGGACAGCTCCTACGAGCAGTACTTC. Its translation is CASKRDSSYEQYF.

This sequence joins TRBV7-8 and TRBJ1-5, with 9 bases aligning to TRBD1. The CDR3 is 14 amino acids. Germline-derived CDR1 and CDR2 are SGHVS and FQNEAQ. The V segment lost 7 bases and the J segment 7 bases; nucleotides outside the gene matches: 8. The chain's CDR3 is CASTKQGALQPQHF. The CDR3 nucleotides are TGTGCCAGCACGAAACAGGGGGCTCTGCAGCCCCAGCATTTT. Variable domain in full (rest from reference TRBV7-8 and TRBJ1-5): GAGVSQSPRYKVAKRGQDVALRCDPISGHVSLFWYQQALGQGPEFLTYFQNEAQLDKSGLPSDRFFAERPEGSVSTLKIQRTQQEDSAVYLCASTKQGALQPQHFGDGTRLSIL.

This clonotype was seen ten or more times. The J gene is TRBJ2-7, the V gene TRBV20-1; 7 bases agree with TRBD1. The J segment lost 3 bases and the V segment lost 4 bases, leaving 9 bases of the junction unmatched. From germline, CDR1 is DFQATT and CDR2 SNEGSKA (reference sequence). The CDR3 extends over 14 amino acids. The CDR3 loop reads CSAKARDRYYEQYF. CDR3 DNA sequence: TGCAGTGCTAAAGCCCGGGACAGATACTACGAGCAGTACTTC.

The chain combines TRBV30 with TRBJ2-7; D perhaps matches TRBD2 (5 bases). CDR3 length: 14 residues. Between the trimmed V and J ends, which lost 1 base and 0 bases, there was a span of 10 bases. CDR1 GTSNPN and CDR2 SVGIG come from the germline V gene (reference sequence). The CDR3 DNA reads as TGTGCCTGGAGTGAGGACTTCGTCTCCTACGAGCAGTACTTC. Its translation is CAWSEDFVSYEQYF.

This rearrangement joins TRBV13 to TRBJ2-2, with TRBD2 matching 11 bases. The V and J ends lost 6 bases and 5 bases, in that order; junction bases with no gene match: 8. CDR3 length: 16 amino acids. Germline CDR1 and CDR2: PRHDT and FYEKMQ (reference sequence). CDR3 protein: CASRLLAGERTGELFF. CDR3 nucleotides: TGTGCCAGCAGACTACTAGCGGGAGAAAGGACCGGGGAGCTGTTTTTT.

This sequence joins TRBV11-2 and TRBJ2-3; 7 bases align to TRBD2. The CDR3 runs to 16 residues. Losses at the gene ends were 1 base for V and 0 bases for J; bases not matched to a gene: 4. The germline V gene has CDR1 SGHAT and CDR2 FQNNGV. This CDR3 reads CASSLGGGFSTDTQYF. The CDR3 nucleotides are TGTGCCAGCAGCTTAGGGGGGGGGTTTAGCACAGATACGCAGTATTTT.